This passage covers 20 T cell receptor beta chains from one sample sequenced in a study of vaccination effects on CD4 cells after COVID-19. Their target antigens are unknown. CD4+ T cell isolation took place after less than 13 days of culture. The person had a PCR-confirmed SARS-CoV-2 infection during March to December 2020. BNT162b2 vaccine or mRNA-1273 vaccine was given to participants in two doses. Produced via immunoSEQ multiplex PCR; TCRdb's table is partial and in-frame only. Of roughly 30,000 clones listed, roughly four fifths were seen once; the top ten hold approximately 6.3%. The sequences come from CD4+ T cells from PBMCs cultured without peptide, collected after COVID-19 vaccination. The source of these receptors is a human donor who had a prior SARS-CoV-2 infection.

The CDR3 reads CASSSWEGLANTGELFF. In DNA form, the CDR3 reads TGTGCCAGCAGCTCCTGGGAGGGCCTAGCCAACACCGGGGAGCTGTTTTTT. The gene calls are TRBV7-8 and TRBJ2-2; 7 nucleotides match TRBD2. V lost 4 bases and J lost 2; bases outside the gene matches: 10. This CDR3 contains 17 residues. The germline gives CDR1 SGHVS, CDR2 FQNEAQ. The full variable domain, its missing parts supplied by reference TRBV7-8 and TRBJ2-2, is GAGVSQSPRYKVAKRGQDVALRCDPISGHVSLFWYQQALGQGPEFLTYFQNEAQLDKSGLPSDRFFAERPEGSVSTLKIQRTQQEDSAVYLCASSSWEGLANTGELFFGEGSRLTVL.

This clone came up a few times. The chain employs TRBV4-3 and TRBJ2-1; TRBD2 agrees at 7 bases. CDR1 is LGHNA and CDR2 is YSLEER in the germline V gene. Losses at the gene ends were 0 bases for V and 5 bases for J; bases not matched to a gene: 10. The CDR3 extends over 17 amino acids. CDR3 DNA: TGCGCCAGCAGCCAAGAGCGGGCTAGCGGCTACAACAATGAGCAGTTCTTC. Translation gives CASSQERASGYNNEQFF.

In this sample, this clone turned up once. The V and J genes are TRBV15 and TRBJ2-2, with 8 bases fitting TRBD1. The CDR3 has 15 residues. With V trimmed by 0 bases and J by 6 bases, 3 bases remained unmatched. Germline V gene lookup returns CDR1 LNHNV and CDR2 YYDKDF (reference sequence). CDR3 bases: TGTGCCACCAGCAGAGAAGGGACAGGTCCCGGGGAGCTGTTTTTT. This sequence encodes CATSREGTGPGELFF.

The CDR3 DNA is TGTGCCAGCAGTACCGCCCGGACTAGCGGATACAGCACAGATACGCAGTATTTT. It translates to CASSTARTSGYSTDTQYF. The rearrangement joins TRBV21-1 to TRBJ2-3; the listed D gene, TRBD2, was not tested against the DNA. TRBV21-1 is flagged as a pseudogene. The length of the CDR3 is 18 residues.

The V gene is TRBV3-1 (or the pseudogene TRBV3-2), the J gene TRBJ2-5; D not resolved. CDR3 length equals 15 residues. Germline loops: CDR1 LGHDT, CDR2 YNNKEL (reference sequence). Between the trimmed V and J ends, which lost 4 bases and 7 bases, there was a span of 19 bases. The CDR3 DNA reads TGTGCCAGCAGCCCAAGGGTAACAACCCGAGGGACCCAGTACTTC. It yields the protein CASSPRVTTRGTQYF.

J is TRBJ1-1 and V is TRBV6-2 or TRBV6-3; D is uncertain. Germline CDR1 reads MNHEY; CDR2 reads SVGEGT. V shed 6 bases and J shed 0 bases, with 17 bases lying between them. The CDR3 runs to 16 residues. The CDR3 nucleotides are TGTGCCAGCAGCCTCCGATCCAGCCCTTTGAACACTGAAGCTTTCTTT. It is translated as CASSLRSSPLNTEAFF.

This clone came up once. The chain is built from TRBV5-1 and TRBJ1-1; possible D gene TRBD1, 5 bases. This CDR3 has 14 amino acids. Between the trimmed V and J ends, which lost 4 bases and 0 bases, there was a span of 10 bases. Germline CDR1 is SGHRS and CDR2 is YFSETQ. The CDR3 bases are TGCGCCAGCAGCGAGCAGGGTGTGAACACTGAAGCTTTCTTT. Its protein product is CASSEQGVNTEAFF.

This clone was picked up a small number of times. The J gene is TRBJ1-2, the V gene TRBV5-1; 9 positions match TRBD1. The V gene end was trimmed by 0 bases and the J gene end by 2 bases; junction bases not matched to a gene: 5. Germline V gene sequence: CDR1 SGHRS, CDR2 YFSETQ. The CDR3 spans 16 residues. The CDR3 loop is CASSLAPQGANYGYTF. CDR3 DNA sequence: TGCGCCAGCAGCTTGGCCCCACAGGGGGCCAACTATGGCTACACCTTC.

V is TRBV5-5 and J is TRBJ2-5, with 13 bases that match TRBD2. This CDR3 contains 15 residues. The germline V gene has CDR1 SGHKS and CDR2 YYEKEE (reference sequence). V was clipped by 2 bases and J by 5 bases; unmatched bases: 3. CDR3 sequence reads: CASSLALAGGETQYF. The CDR3 nucleotides are TGTGCCAGCAGCTTAGCACTAGCGGGGGGGGAGACCCAGTACTTC.

The chain carries TRBV25-1 and TRBJ2-7; tentatively, D is TRBD2 (6 bases). V shed 3 bases and J shed 3 bases, with 12 bases lying between them. In germline, CDR1 is MGHDK, CDR2 SYGVNS. The CDR3 extends over 14 amino acids. The CDR3 here is CASSDRGTHYEQYF. The DNA of the CDR3 is TGTGCCAGCAGTGACCGGGGGACTCACTACGAGCAGTACTTC.

V gene TRBV5-5 combines with J gene TRBJ1-5; a weak D match, TRBD1 (5 bases). Germline CDR1 is SGHKS and CDR2 is YYEKEE (reference sequence). V was pared by 2 bases and J by 6 bases, with 9 bases between. The CDR3 contains 13 residues. The chain's CDR3 is CASSFEGFQPQHF. The CDR3 nucleotides are TGTGCCAGCAGCTTTGAGGGGTTTCAGCCCCAGCATTTT. The whole variable domain, filled in from reference TRBV5-5 and TRBJ1-5, reads DAGVTQSPTHLIKTRGQQVTLRCSPISGHKSVSWYQQVLGQGPQFIFQYYEKEERGRGNFPDRFSARQFPNYSSELNVNALLLGDSALYLCASSFEGFQPQHFGDGTRLSIL.

The chain combines TRBV11-3 with TRBJ1-4; tentatively, D is TRBD1 (5 bases). The CDR3 is 16 amino acids. V was shortened by 3 bases and J by 2 bases, with 13 bases between the two germline ends. Germline V CDR1 and CDR2: SGHNT, YENEEA. The DNA for the CDR3 is TGTGCCAGCAGCTTGAATCAGGGTGTCACTAATGAAAAACTGTTTTTT. Protein product: CASSLNQGVTNEKLFF.

The chain joins TRBV7-3 to TRBJ2-1; 10 nucleotides line up with TRBD2. The CDR3 is 14 amino acids. V trimming: 7 bases; J trimming: 2 bases; junction bases outside the gene matches: 2. CDR1 is SGHTA, CDR2 FQGTGA, per germline. This CDR3 reads CASKLAGTYNEQFF. The CDR3 DNA follows: TGTGCCAGCAAACTAGCGGGAACCTACAATGAGCAGTTCTTC. Full variable domain (remainder filled in from reference TRBV7-3 and TRBJ2-1): GAGVSQTPSNKVTEKGKYVELRCDPISGHTALYWYRQSLGQGPEFLIYFQGTGAADDSGLPNDRFFAVRPEGSVSTLKIQRTERGDSAVYLCASKLAGTYNEQFFGPGTRLTVL.

V and J are TRBV5-4 and TRBJ2-7; D remains unclear. The CDR3 has 14 amino acids. Germline V CDR1 and CDR2: SGHNT, YYREEE (reference sequence). Trimming removed 2 bases at V and 3 bases at J, with 12 bases between. The CDR3 DNA follows: TGTGCCAGCAGCTTATTTGGGCACAGCTACGAGCAGTACTTC. This encodes CASSLFGHSYEQYF.

This clone was picked up one time. The genes are TRBV5-1 and TRBJ1-2, with 8 nucleotides matching TRBD1. The CDR3 sequence is 16 residues long. The germline V gene encodes CDR1 SGHRS and CDR2 YFSETQ. The J segment lost 7 bases and the V segment lost 3 bases, leaving 14 bases of the junction unmatched. The CDR3 loop reads CASSYGQGAESRGYTF. The CDR3 DNA follows: TGCGCCAGCAGCTATGGACAGGGTGCAGAGAGTCGTGGCTACACCTTC.

This rearrangement joins TRBV4-2 to TRBJ1-3; 11 bases align to TRBD1. Germline V gene lookup returns CDR1 LGHNA and CDR2 YNFKEQ. The length of the CDR3 is 15 residues. Trimming removed 1 base from V and 8 bases from J; junction bases left unmatched: 4. The CDR3 DNA sequence: TGTGCCAGCAGCCAAGCCGGGACAGGGGGGGACACCATATATTTT. Protein sequence: CASSQAGTGGDTIYF.

CDR3 coding DNA: TGTGCCAGCAGCCAGAACAAAGATCAGCCCCAGCATTTT. Amino acids: CASSQNKDQPQHF. V gene TRBV4-2 combines with J gene TRBJ1-5; D unclear. The V and J ends lost 3 bases and 5 bases respectively, with 8 bases between them. The CDR3 sequence is 13 residues long. Germline V CDR1 and CDR2: LGHNA, YNFKEQ.

This clone has just a few counts. The V call is TRBV5-4, the J call TRBJ1-2; the D gene is possibly TRBD1 (5 bases). The germline CDR1 and CDR2 sequences are SGHNT and YYREEE (reference sequence). The CDR3 length is 15 residues. Trimming took off 3 bases at V and 4 bases at J, with 16 bases between the two ends. The CDR3 here is CASSSPNDRVYGYTF. The CDR3 nucleotides are TGTGCCAGCAGCTCTCCAAACGACAGAGTCTATGGCTACACCTTC.

This clone appeared a few times. V usage is TRBV12-3 or TRBV12-4 and J usage is TRBJ1-2, with TRBD1 matching 7 bases. CDR3 length: 13 residues. Losses at the gene ends were 6 bases for V and 8 bases for J; bases not matched to a gene: 9. DNA of the CDR3: TGTGCCAGCAGGGAGACAGGGAGCCTCGGCTACACCTTC. This sequence encodes CASRETGSLGYTF.

The chain uses TRBV6-6 and TRBJ2-3; D is possibly TRBD1 or TRBD2 (6 bases each). Germline assignment: CDR1 MNHNY and CDR2 SVGAGI (reference sequence). This CDR3 spans 15 amino acids. V was pared by 5 bases and J by 4 bases, with 16 bases between. The CDR3: CASSLTGTRADTQYF. The CDR3 nucleotides read TGTGCCAGCAGTCTAACAGGGACTCGGGCAGATACGCAGTATTTT.